This T cell receptor (beta chain) was sequenced during a study of T cells in Graves' hyperthyroidism and ophthalmopathy. V was clipped by 0 bases and J by 5 bases, with 2 bases between them. This CDR3 has 12 residues. Germline lookup yields CDR1 SGHDT and CDR2 YYEEEE. With respect to this clonotype: Its specificity is unknown.

General observations from the study: Ophthalmopathy cases were set apart from stable hyperthyroidism by a 13 V-J model. Blood samples included most of the expanded thyroid clonotypes exceeding 0.001.

Researchers barred patients who had uncontrolled infection, other autoimmune disease, pregnancy or lactation. Every diagnosis used clinical symptoms, serum thyroxine and TRAb, thyroid ultrasound and orbital computed tomography. Authors of the study amplified TCR beta CDR3 regions from RNA transcripts. An initial round of RT-PCR targeting the TCR CDR3 relied on the HTBI primer set. One entry per CDR3 protein results from TCRdb running MiXCR on the multiplex PCR reads. The sample has 450,000 to 700,000 distinct CDR3 sequences; approximately 44% are singletons. This sequence joins TRBV5-6 and TRBJ1-4; D call uncertain. Input material: peripheral blood or thyroid tissue (not recorded which). The sequence derives from an adult woman with Graves' disease, either hyperthyroidism or ophthalmopathy (not recorded which). DNA for the CDR3: TGTGCCAGCAGCTTGGTCAATGAAAAACTGTTTTTT. This gives the protein CASSLVNEKLFF.